The entry below gives a single T cell receptor (beta chain) sequence along with its context. This clonotype was counted at least ten times. Its antigen is currently not known. No base-level quality is on record; no much larger clone is a single base apart. Instrument used: Illumina HiSeq 2500. To make first-strand cDNA, Superscript III was used along with a set of TRAV- and TRBV-specific primers so that both the TCRalpha and TCRbeta chains were covered. TCRs were amplified with Phusion for about 18 PCR cycles using a constant-region primer together with the adapter attached to the V primers. The MessageAmp II aRNA Amplification Kit was used to amplify the isolated mRNA, with in vitro transcription run for approximately 15 hours at 37 degrees C. The Dynabeads mRNA DIRECT Purification Kit was used to isolate mRNA for TCR sequencing. Indexed Illumina adapters were added in a second Phusion PCR of 25 cycles, after which AMPure XP beads were used to purify the products. Per the source publication's procedure: Custom Perl scripts were used to pool TCR sequences that encoded the same protein, to remove out-of-frame sequences, and to calculate the abundance of each clonotype. Any TCR sequence supported by only a single read was excluded from analysis. Among the metrics used to describe the repertoires were Shannon entropy, Gini index, clonality, richness, and the frequency of TCRs shared between repertoires. TCRdb ran its own pipeline on the public reads, namely fastp trimming at Q25 and MiXCR clone calling, and kept in-frame beta chains. One record per CDR3 amino acid sequence lists the most common genes and DNA. The V and J calls reflect TCRdb's pipeline rather than the authors' work. The sample data list tens of thousands of distinct CDR3 sequences, and less than 30% of these were observed just once. The ten largest clones capture around 10% of the sample.

The data were obtained in a study of low-dose radiotherapy and immunotherapy resistance in tumors (dated by TCRdb to between 2021 and 2024). About the study as a whole: Patients in Cohort 1 were given 0.5 Gy per fraction every 2 weeks, and the prescribed total PTV dose was 6.5 Gy. For Cohort 2, the dose was 1 Gy per fraction given every two weeks, adding up to 13 Gy in total across 26 weeks. Nivolumab was administered intravenously as a 240 mg flat dose every two weeks, and ipilimumab was administered intravenously at 1 mg/kg every six weeks. Cyclophosphamide 200 mg/m2 was administered intravenously every two weeks, one day before each radiation and immunotherapy administration. Patients took aspirin 300 mg orally once daily for four cycles, starting on cycle 1 day 1. No randomization into treatment groups was done for the people taking part in the trial. The translational analysis covered eight patients: three from the first dose cohort and the first five from the second dose cohort.

This sample's time point label indicates: after trial treatment. The treatment or condition tag for this specimen amounts to: LDRT plus nivolumab, ipilimumab, low-dose cyclophosphamide and aspirin (RACIN trial). Donors were enrolled in RACIN, a single-arm phase I dose-escalation trial in which nivolumab, ipilimumab, aspirin, low-dose cyclophosphamide and low-dose radiotherapy were combined. To be eligible, a patient needed to have an advanced solid tumor that was TIL-negative. Sequenced here: PBMCs, sampled after low-dose radiotherapy plus immunotherapy. The source is a male donor with prostate cancer.

The CDR3 region has the sequence CASTEDRTGGNEQYF. The DNA sequence reads TGTGCCAGCACGGAGGATCGGACAGGGGGCAACGAGCAGTACTTC. The sequence joins TRBV2 to TRBJ2-7; TRBD1 aligns with 11 central bases. Trimming takes 7 bases off V and 5 bases off J; junction bases not matched to a gene: 10. Sequences SNHLY (CDR1) and FYNNEI (CDR2) are obtained from the germline V gene. The CDR3 spans 15 residues, from the cysteine through the phenylalanine. The CDR3 DNA has 45 bases and is translated from base 1.